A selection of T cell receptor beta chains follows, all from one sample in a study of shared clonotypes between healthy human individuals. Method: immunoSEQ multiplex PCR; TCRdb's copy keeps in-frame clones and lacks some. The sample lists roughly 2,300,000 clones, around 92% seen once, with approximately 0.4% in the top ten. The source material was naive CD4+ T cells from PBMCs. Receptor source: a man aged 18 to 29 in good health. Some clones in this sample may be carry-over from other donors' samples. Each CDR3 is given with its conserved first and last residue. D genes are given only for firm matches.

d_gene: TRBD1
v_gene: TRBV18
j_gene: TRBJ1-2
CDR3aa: CASSPDRGPYGYTF

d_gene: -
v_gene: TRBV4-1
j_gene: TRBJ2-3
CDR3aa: CASSRSNTQYF

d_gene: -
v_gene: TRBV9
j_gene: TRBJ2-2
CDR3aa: CASSVVGSYANTGELFF

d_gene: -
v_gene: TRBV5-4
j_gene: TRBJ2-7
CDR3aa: CASSLGLGNYEQYF

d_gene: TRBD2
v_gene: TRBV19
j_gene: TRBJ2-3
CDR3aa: CASIGTSGLTSTDTQYF

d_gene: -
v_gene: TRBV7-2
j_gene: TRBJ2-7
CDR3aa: CASSPRDSDYEQYF

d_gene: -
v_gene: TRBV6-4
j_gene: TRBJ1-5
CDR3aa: CASSEGAAQPQHF

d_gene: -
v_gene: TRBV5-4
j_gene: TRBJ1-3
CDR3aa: CASSLIGKENTIYF

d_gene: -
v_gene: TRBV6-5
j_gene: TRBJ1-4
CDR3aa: CASSPEGTNEKLFF

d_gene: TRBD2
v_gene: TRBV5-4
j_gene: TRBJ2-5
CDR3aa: CASSLEGLAGEKQETQYF

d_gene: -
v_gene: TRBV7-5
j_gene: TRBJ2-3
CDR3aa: CVRSLGVPGLTTDTQYF

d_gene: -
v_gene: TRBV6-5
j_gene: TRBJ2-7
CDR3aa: CASSSRGGVGYEQYF

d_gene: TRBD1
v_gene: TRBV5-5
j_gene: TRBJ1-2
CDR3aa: CASSFPGGDGYTF

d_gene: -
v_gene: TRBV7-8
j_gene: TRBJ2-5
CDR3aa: CASSLSLASGTQYF

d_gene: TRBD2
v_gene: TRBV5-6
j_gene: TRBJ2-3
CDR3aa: CASSLPSGSRGGTDTQYF

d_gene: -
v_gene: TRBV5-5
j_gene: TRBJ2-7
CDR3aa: CASSQLGPIGGYEQYF

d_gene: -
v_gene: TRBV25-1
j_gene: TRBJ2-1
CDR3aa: CASSGRRGGFSYNEQFF

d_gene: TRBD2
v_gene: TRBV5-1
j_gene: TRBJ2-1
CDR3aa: CASSGGSGIPYNEQFF

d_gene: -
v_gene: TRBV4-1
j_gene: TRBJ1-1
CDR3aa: CASSQKTRAAGNTEAFF

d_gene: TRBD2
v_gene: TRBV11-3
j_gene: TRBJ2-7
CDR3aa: CASSSSSGSHEQYF

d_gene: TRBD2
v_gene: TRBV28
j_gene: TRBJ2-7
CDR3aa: CASSSTSGPYEQYF

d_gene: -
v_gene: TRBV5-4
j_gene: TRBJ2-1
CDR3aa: CASSLALGGAHNEQFF

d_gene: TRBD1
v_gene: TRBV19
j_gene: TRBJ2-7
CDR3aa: CASSGSGTGGAGAQYF

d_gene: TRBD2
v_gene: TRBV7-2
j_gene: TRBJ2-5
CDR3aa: CASSLVLAGQETQYF

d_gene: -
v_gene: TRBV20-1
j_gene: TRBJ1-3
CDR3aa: CSARVGDTIYF

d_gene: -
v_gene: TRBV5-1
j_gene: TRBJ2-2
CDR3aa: CASSTGPISNTGELFF

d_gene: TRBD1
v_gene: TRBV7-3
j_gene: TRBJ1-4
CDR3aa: CASSLIPTGMAGEKLFF

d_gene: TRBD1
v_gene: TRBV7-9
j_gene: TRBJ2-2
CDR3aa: CASSLVGRQGLLTGELFF

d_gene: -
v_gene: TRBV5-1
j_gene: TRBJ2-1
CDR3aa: CASSLGFGDPTDDEQFF

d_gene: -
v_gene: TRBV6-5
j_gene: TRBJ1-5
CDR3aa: CASSYRENQPQHF

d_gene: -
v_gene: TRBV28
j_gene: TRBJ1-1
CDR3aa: CASSPGGENTEAFF

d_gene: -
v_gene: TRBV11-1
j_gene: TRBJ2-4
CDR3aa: CASSLNTENIQYF

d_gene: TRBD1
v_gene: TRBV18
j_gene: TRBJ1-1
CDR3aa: CASSSGQGMNTEAFF

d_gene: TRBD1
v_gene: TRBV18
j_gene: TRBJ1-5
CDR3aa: CASSPGQERGQPQHF

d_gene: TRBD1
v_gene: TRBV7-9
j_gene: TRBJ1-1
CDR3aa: CASSLAKGQGLVTEAFF

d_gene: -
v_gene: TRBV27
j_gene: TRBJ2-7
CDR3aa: CASRLAINSYEQYF

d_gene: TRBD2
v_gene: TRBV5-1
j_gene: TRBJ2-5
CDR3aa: CASSLGLAGGTYQETQYF